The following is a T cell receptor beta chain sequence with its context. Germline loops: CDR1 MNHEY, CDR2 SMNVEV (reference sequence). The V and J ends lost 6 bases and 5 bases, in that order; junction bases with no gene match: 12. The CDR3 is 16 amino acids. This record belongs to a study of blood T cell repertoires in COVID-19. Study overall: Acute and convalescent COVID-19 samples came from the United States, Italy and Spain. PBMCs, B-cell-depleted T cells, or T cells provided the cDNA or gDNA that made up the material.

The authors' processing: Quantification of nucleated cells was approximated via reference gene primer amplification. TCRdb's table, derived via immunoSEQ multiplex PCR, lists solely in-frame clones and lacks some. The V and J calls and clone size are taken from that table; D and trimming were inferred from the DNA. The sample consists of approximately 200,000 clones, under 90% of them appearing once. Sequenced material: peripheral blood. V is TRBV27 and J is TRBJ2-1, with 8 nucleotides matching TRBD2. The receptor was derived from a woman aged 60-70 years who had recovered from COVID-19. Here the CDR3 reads CASSPAGRGAHNEQFF. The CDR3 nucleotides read TGTGCCAGCAGCCCAGCGGGGCGGGGGGCCCACAATGAGCAGTTCTTC.